The 8 T cell receptor beta chains listed next were all sequenced from one sample in a study of blood T cell repertoires in COVID-19. Some clones are missing from TCRdb's copy, which holds only in-frame ones; the method was immunoSEQ multiplex PCR. The data hold roughly 100,000 clones, with roughly nine tenths observed a single time. The specimen was peripheral blood. The origin of the receptors is a woman of 80 years or more in a cohort sampled during active COVID-19.

This chain connects TRBV7-9 to TRBJ1-1; the D gene is possibly TRBD1 (5 bases). CDR3 length: 14 residues. Germline V CDR1 and CDR2: SEHNR, FQNEAQ (reference sequence). V gave up 3 bases and J gave up 0 bases, with 8 bases separating them. CDR3 sequence reads: CASSLSGLNTEAFF. As DNA, the CDR3 is TGTGCCAGCAGCTTGTCAGGGTTGAACACTGAAGCTTTCTTT.

This chain connects TRBV19 to TRBJ1-2; D ambiguous. Germline V gives CDR1 LNHDA, CDR2 SQIVND (reference sequence). Between the trimmed V and J ends, which lost 7 bases and 3 bases, there was a span of 6 bases. The CDR3 sequence is 11 residues long. Here the CDR3 reads CASKRDYGYTF. Written as DNA, the CDR3 is TGTGCCAGTAAACGGGACTATGGCTACACCTTC.

V gene TRBV18 combines with J gene TRBJ2-7; TRBD1 agrees at 9 bases. The CDR3 runs 17 residues. With 8 bases clipped from V and 6 bases from J, the junction kept 20 bases outside the gene matches. From germline, CDR1 is KGHSH and CDR2 LQKENI. The CDR3 is CASHPGQGIFVLGEQYF. In DNA, the CDR3 is TGTGCCAGCCACCCGGGACAGGGAATCTTTGTCCTTGGCGAGCAGTACTTC.

V is TRBV6-7 and J is TRBJ2-7, with TRBD2 identical over 7 bases. TRBV6-7 is an open reading frame, and its role is uncertain. This CDR3 has 14 residues. V was pared by 7 bases and J by 4 bases, with 10 bases of the junction left unmatched. The CDR3: CASITTGGPYEQYF. DNA for the CDR3: TGTGCCAGCATCACCACGGGGGGTCCTTACGAGCAGTACTTC.

V gene TRBV29-1 combines with J gene TRBJ2-5; 10 bases are shared with TRBD2. CDR3 length equals 15 residues. Germline values: CDR1 SQVTM, CDR2 ANQGSEA. Trimming at V came to 3 bases and at J to 5 bases, leaving 9 bases not matched to a gene. CDR3 bases: TGCAGCGTTGAGGTAGCTAGCGGGAGCAAGGAGACCCAGTACTTC. Translating gives CSVEVASGSKETQYF.

The chain has TRBV13 and TRBJ1-1; TRBD1 is a possible D gene (5 bases). Trimming pared 5 bases from V and 3 bases from J, leaving 13 bases between. The CDR3 sequence is 14 residues long. CDR1 is PRHDT and CDR2 is FYEKMQ in the germline V gene (reference sequence). CDR3 residues: CASSPSGVHTEAFF. The CDR3 DNA sequence: TGTGCCAGCAGCCCATCGGGGGTCCACACTGAAGCTTTCTTT.

The J gene is TRBJ2-3, the V gene TRBV30; tentatively, D is TRBD2 (5 bases). Trimming shortened V by 0 bases and J by 2 bases, and 12 bases separated the two germline ends. Germline V CDR1 and CDR2: GTSNPN, SVGIG (reference sequence). CDR3 length: 15 residues. CDR3 coding DNA: TGTGCCTGGAGTGTACGAGGGATTATCACAGATACGCAGTATTTT. It yields the protein CAWSVRGIITDTQYF.

The chain joins TRBV6-5 to TRBJ2-2; no clear D gene. The CDR3 has 13 amino acids. In germline, CDR1 is MNHEY, CDR2 SVGAGI. The V end lost 5 bases, the J end lost 4 bases, and 8 bases lay between the germline ends. The CDR3 reads CASSLKLTGELFF. In DNA, the CDR3 is TGTGCCAGCAGTCTTAAACTCACCGGGGAGCTGTTTTTT.